The next 24 T cell receptor beta chains were all read from a single sample in a study of T cell responses to AZD1222 COVID-19 vaccine. Using immunoSEQ multiplex PCR, the repertoire was profiled, and TCRdb retains in-frame clones only, with some absent. Among roughly 200,000 clones, roughly 91% were seen once, and the ten largest hold 0.8% to 1.3%. Material: peripheral blood, obtained 28 days after the second dose of the MenACWY control vaccine. Receptor source: an adult who received the MenACWY meningococcal vaccine as a control.

Comments on this clone: A read error may produce the germline difference seen at one junction end. Other nucleotide sequences from this sample produce the same CDR3. Here the CDR3 reads CASSLAGTDTQYF. CDR3 sequence (DNA): TGCGCCAGCAGCTTGGCCGGCACCGATACGCAGTATTTT. V usage is TRBV5-1 and J usage is TRBJ2-3; no clear D gene. From germline, CDR1 is SGHRS and CDR2 YFSETQ. The CDR3 spans 13 residues.

The J gene is TRBJ1-2, the V gene TRBV28; possibly TRBD1 for D (5 bases). Trimming left V 5 bases short and J 8 bases short, with 15 bases between. CDR1 MDHEN and CDR2 SYDVKM come from the germline V gene. The CDR3 has 13 residues. The CDR3 protein is CASSGLISGGYTF. In DNA form, the CDR3 reads TGTGCCAGCAGTGGACTAATCTCAGGGGGCTACACCTTC.

The chain links TRBV4-2 to TRBJ2-1; no firm D call. The CDR3 sequence is 17 residues long. Trimming removed 0 bases at V and 0 bases at J, with 12 bases between. CDR1 is LGHNA, CDR2 YNFKEQ, per germline. DNA of the CDR3: TGTGCCAGCAGCCAAGATTACACTGGAAGCTCCTACAATGAGCAGTTCTTC. Amino acid sequence: CASSQDYTGSSYNEQFF.

V gene TRBV2 combines with J gene TRBJ1-2; no clear D gene. This CDR3 is built from 16 residues. The V gene lost 0 bases and the J gene lost 4 bases, with 15 bases spanning the gap. Germline loops: CDR1 SNHLY, CDR2 FYNNEI. The CDR3 sequence is CASSEALPGTAYGYTF. The CDR3 nucleotides are TGTGCCAGCAGTGAAGCGCTTCCGGGAACCGCCTATGGCTACACCTTC.

The chain joins TRBV7-9 to TRBJ1-4; TRBD1 aligns across 10 bases. The J segment lost 7 bases and the V segment lost 3 bases, leaving 2 bases of the junction unmatched. Germline CDR1 SEHNR, CDR2 FQNEAQ (reference sequence). This CDR3 contains 14 residues. The CDR3 protein is CASSFGQGGEKLFF. CDR3 sequence (DNA): TGTGCCAGCAGCTTCGGACAGGGGGGTGAAAAACTGTTTTTT.

This chain joins TRBV27 and TRBJ1-2; D gene uncertain. Trimming took off 5 bases at V and 4 bases at J, with 11 bases between the two ends. The CDR3 extends over 13 amino acids. CDR1 is MNHEY, CDR2 SMNVEV, per germline (reference sequence). In DNA, the CDR3 is TGTGCCAGCAGTATGAACGGTCCCTATGGCTACACCTTC. It codes for CASSMNGPYGYTF.

The chain combines TRBV6-1 with TRBJ2-3; the match to TRBD2 covers 10 bases. This CDR3 contains 16 residues. CDR1 and CDR2 (germline): MNHNS, SASEGT. V trimming: 2 bases; J trimming: 5 bases; junction bases outside the gene matches: 7. The CDR3, as DNA: TGTGCCAGCAGTGAACGGCTAGCGGGGGCTGGAGATACGCAGTATTTT. This sequence encodes CASSERLAGAGDTQYF.

The chain couples TRBV19 to TRBJ2-1, with 10 bases identical to TRBD2. Trimming took 4 bases from V and 6 from J; bases not matched to a gene: 9. The CDR3 has 16 amino acids. Germline CDR1 reads LNHDA; CDR2 reads SQIVND (reference sequence). This CDR3 reads CASSTEAGGRGNEQFF. In nucleotides, the CDR3 is TGTGCCAGTAGTACCGAAGCGGGGGGGCGAGGCAATGAGCAGTTCTTC.

The rearrangement joins TRBV2 to TRBJ2-7; 8 nucleotides match TRBD1. J was trimmed by 7 bases and V by 4 bases; bases with no gene match: 9. The CDR3 runs 14 residues. The germline CDR1 and CDR2 sequences are SNHLY and FYNNEI. DNA for the CDR3: TGTGCCAGCAGTGGGGGGAGACAGGGGAGGGAGCAGTACTTC. This codes for CASSGGRQGREQYF.

CDR3 sequence (DNA): TGCGCCAGCAGCGCCGGGACGCCCACTGAAGCTTTCTTT. Its protein is CASSAGTPTEAFF. The V and J genes are TRBV5-1 and TRBJ1-1, with D possibly being TRBD1 (5 bases). The length of the CDR3 is 13 residues. CDR1 and CDR2 from the germline V gene are SGHRS and YFSETQ. Trimming took off 4 bases at V and 4 bases at J, with 11 bases between the two ends.

The chain employs TRBV19 and TRBJ1-2; 10 bases align to TRBD1. This CDR3 is built from 14 residues. V shed 4 bases, J shed 6 bases, and the junction held 5 bases outside the gene matches. Per germline, CDR1 LNHDA and CDR2 SQIVND (reference sequence). CDR3 nucleotides: TGTGCCAGTAGTAAGGGACAGGGGACTGATGGCTACACCTTC. Amino acids: CASSKGQGTDGYTF.

Points on this clone: At the DNA level, this CDR3 is encoded by other sequences in the same sample as well. The genes are TRBV20-1 and TRBJ2-1; tentative D call: TRBD1 (5 bases). The germline V gene has CDR1 DFQATT and CDR2 SNEGSKA (reference sequence). V was clipped by 6 bases and J by 5 bases, with 5 bases between them. This CDR3 region has 10 residues. Here the CDR3 reads CSAGHNEQFF. The CDR3 DNA follows: TGCAGTGCGGGGCACAATGAGCAGTTCTTC.

This clone was observed a few times. The chain has TRBV6-1 and TRBJ2-2; D not certain. This CDR3 region has 15 residues. V was pared by 1 base and J by 6 bases, with 12 bases between. Germline values: CDR1 MNHNS, CDR2 SASEGT. CDR3 DNA: TGTGCCAGCAGTGAAGGAGATTACCCACCCGGGGAGCTGTTTTTT. Its translation is CASSEGDYPPGELFF.

In nucleotides, the CDR3 is TGTGCCAGCAGCTTAGAAGGAACAGTGAACACTGAAGCTTTCTTT. Amino acids: CASSLEGTVNTEAFF. This sequence joins TRBV7-8 and TRBJ1-1, with D uncertain. CDR1 and CDR2 (germline): SGHVS, FQNEAQ. Trimming pared 1 base from V and 0 bases from J, leaving 9 bases between. This CDR3 has 15 amino acids.

CDR3 sequence (DNA): TGTGCCAGCAGTTTTGCGGGGGGAAATTCACCCCTCCACTTT. Its protein product is CASSFAGGNSPLHF. The chain joins TRBV27 to TRBJ1-6; weak D call: TRBD1 (5 bases). Trimming stripped 3 bases from V and 7 bases from J, with 10 bases between. The CDR3 consists of 14 residues. Per the germline V gene, CDR1 is MNHEY and CDR2 is SMNVEV (reference sequence).

The chain uses TRBV6-5 and TRBJ2-7; D possibly uses TRBD1 or TRBD2 (5 bases each). The CDR3 extends over 11 amino acids. V lost 8 bases to trimming and J lost 3 bases, with 8 bases between them. The germline CDR1 and CDR2 sequences are MNHEY and SVGAGI. DNA for the CDR3: TGTGCCAGCTCTGGGGGCTACGAGCAGTACTTC. The encoded protein is CASSGGYEQYF.

This chain uses TRBV7-2 with TRBJ1-1; 8 bases fit TRBD1. After removal of 3 bases from V and 5 bases from J, the junction contained 8 bases not matched to a gene. Germline CDR1 is SGHTA and CDR2 is FQGNSA. CDR3 length: 15 residues. DNA of the CDR3: TGTGCCAGCAGCTTGGGGGCCAGGGGGCAAACTGAAGCTTTCTTT. Translation gives CASSLGARGQTEAFF. The entire variable domain, with the rest obtained from reference TRBV7-2 and TRBJ1-1, is as follows: GAGVSQSPSNKVTEKGKDVELRCDPISGHTALYWYRQSLGQGLEFLIYFQGNSAPDKSGLPSDRFSAERTGGSVSTLTIQRTQQEDSAVYLCASSLGARGQTEAFFGQGTRLTVV.

V gene TRBV6-4 combines with J gene TRBJ1-1; possible D gene TRBD1, 5 bases. From germline, CDR1 is MRHNA and CDR2 SNTAGT. The CDR3 is made up of 15 amino acids. V shed 7 bases and J shed 0 bases, with 15 bases lying between them. CDR3 nucleotides: TGTGCCAGCAAACAGCCGGGACGGATGAACACTGAAGCTTTCTTT. This codes for CASKQPGRMNTEAFF.

This chain links TRBV5-1 with TRBJ1-5, with D maybe TRBD1 (6 bases). The CDR3 extends over 16 amino acids. V shed 0 bases and J shed 3 bases, with 13 bases lying between them. Germline V gives CDR1 SGHRS, CDR2 YFSETQ. DNA for the CDR3: TGCGCCAGCAGCTTGGGAGGGGGAGGCGCCAATCAGCCCCAGCATTTT. Translation gives CASSLGGGGANQPQHF.

The chain couples TRBV7-9 to TRBJ1-1; a weak D match, TRBD1 (5 bases). This CDR3 spans 16 amino acids. The germline gives CDR1 SEHNR, CDR2 FQNEAQ (reference sequence). The V gene lost 5 bases and the J gene lost 10 bases, with 26 bases spanning the gap. In DNA, the CDR3 is TGTGCCAGCAGCGGCCGGGACCGGGATACCCCCGCTCGAGCTTTCTTT. Its protein is CASSGRDRDTPARAFF.

The rearrangement uses TRBV27 and TRBJ2-2; the D gene is possibly TRBD2 (5 bases). Germline CDR1 MNHEY, CDR2 SMNVEV (reference sequence). The CDR3 extends over 15 amino acids. Trimming removed 2 bases at V and 8 bases at J, with 15 bases between. DNA of the CDR3: TGTGCCAGCAGTTTAGTGTACACCCTAGCTGGGGAGCTGTTTTTT. Amino acid sequence: CASSLVYTLAGELFF.

The chain links TRBV7-9 to TRBJ1-2; TRBD1 matches at 8 bases. The CDR3 spans 14 residues. The germline V gene has CDR1 SEHNR and CDR2 FQNEAQ (reference sequence). V lost 2 bases, J lost 6 bases, and 5 bases stayed unmatched. The CDR3 coding sequence is TGTGCCAGCAGCTTACCGACAGGGGAGCATGGCTACACCTTC. Protein product: CASSLPTGEHGYTF.

The genes are TRBV24-1 and TRBJ1-2, with 8 nucleotides matching TRBD1. Germline values: CDR1 KGHDR, CDR2 SFDVKD. J was trimmed by 4 bases and V by 5 bases; bases with no gene match: 5. The CDR3 contains 14 residues. As DNA, the CDR3 is TGTGCCACCAGTGCCCGACAGGGGTCCTATGGCTACACCTTC. Translation: CATSARQGSYGYTF.

The sample holds one count of this clone. This chain links TRBV10-3 with TRBJ2-5; no firm D call. The V end was cut by 0 bases, the J end by 1 base, with 9 bases between. The germline V gene encodes CDR1 ENHRY and CDR2 SYGVKD. This CDR3 comprises 15 residues. CDR3 region: CAISESGRLQETQYF. CDR3 coding DNA: TGTGCCATCAGTGAGTCAGGCCGGCTCCAAGAGACCCAGTACTTC.